The rows below give T cell receptor beta chains drawn from one sample of a study of T cell responses to AZD1222 COVID-19 vaccine. Data came from immunoSEQ multiplex PCR; TCRdb stores just in-frame clones and leaves some out. The data show about 100,000 clones, about 90% seen once. The specimen was peripheral blood, collected on day 0 of AZD1222 vaccination. The receptors were sampled from an adult in good health. The conserved cysteine and the conserved F or W are not part of the CDR3 here. The order of the fields is CDR3 protein, V gene, J gene.

CDR3 protein: ASRQTFSSYNEQF
V gene: TRBV4-1
J gene: TRBJ2-1

CDR3 protein: ASMGTGYTGELF
V gene: TRBV7-9
J gene: TRBJ2-2

CDR3 protein: ASSFSTGARPNEQY
V gene: TRBV7-8
J gene: TRBJ2-7

CDR3 protein: AWVTGFRNSPLH
V gene: TRBV30
J gene: TRBJ1-6

CDR3 protein: ASSSRTGGNSPLH
V gene: TRBV2
J gene: TRBJ1-6

CDR3 protein: ATSRQGLYGYT
V gene: TRBV15
J gene: TRBJ1-2

CDR3 protein: SGGTVYEQY
V gene: TRBV20-1
J gene: TRBJ2-7

CDR3 protein: ASRGGTTNTGELF
V gene: TRBV6-5
J gene: TRBJ2-2

CDR3 protein: ARSLASTGLPNTEAF
V gene: TRBV5-3
J gene: TRBJ1-1

CDR3 protein: ASTGGTEKLF
V gene: TRBV4-1
J gene: TRBJ1-4

CDR3 protein: ASSLLGSASNEQF
V gene: TRBV11-2
J gene: TRBJ2-1